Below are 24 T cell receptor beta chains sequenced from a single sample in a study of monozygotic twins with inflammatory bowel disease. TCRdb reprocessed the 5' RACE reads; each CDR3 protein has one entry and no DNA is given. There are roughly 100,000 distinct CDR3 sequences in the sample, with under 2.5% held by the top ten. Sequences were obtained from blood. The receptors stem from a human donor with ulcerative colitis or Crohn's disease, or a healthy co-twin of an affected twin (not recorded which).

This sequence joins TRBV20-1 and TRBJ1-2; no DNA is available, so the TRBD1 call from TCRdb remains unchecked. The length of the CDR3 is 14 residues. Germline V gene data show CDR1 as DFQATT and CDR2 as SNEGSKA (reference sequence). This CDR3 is CSAFTGTYNYGYTF.

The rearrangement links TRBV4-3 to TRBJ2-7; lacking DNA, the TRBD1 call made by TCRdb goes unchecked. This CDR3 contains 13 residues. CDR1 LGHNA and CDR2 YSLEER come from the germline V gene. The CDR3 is CASSQSRGGEQYF.

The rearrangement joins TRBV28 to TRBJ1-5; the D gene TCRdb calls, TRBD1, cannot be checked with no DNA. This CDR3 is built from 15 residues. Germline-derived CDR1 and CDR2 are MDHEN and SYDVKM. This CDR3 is CASSSGQSSNQPQHF.

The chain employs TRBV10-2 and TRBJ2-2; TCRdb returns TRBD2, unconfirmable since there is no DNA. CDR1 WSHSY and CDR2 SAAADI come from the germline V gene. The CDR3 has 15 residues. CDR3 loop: CASRLAGGTTGELFF.

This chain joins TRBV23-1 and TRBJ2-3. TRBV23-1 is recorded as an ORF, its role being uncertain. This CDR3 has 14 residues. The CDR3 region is CASSQPNTADTQYF.

The CDR3 reads CASSLSSRGPFGGEKLFF. This chain uses TRBV11-2 with TRBJ1-4; TCRdb outputs TRBD1, but without DNA this stays unchecked. The CDR3 totals 18 residues. Germline V lookup: CDR1 SGHAT, CDR2 FQNNGV.

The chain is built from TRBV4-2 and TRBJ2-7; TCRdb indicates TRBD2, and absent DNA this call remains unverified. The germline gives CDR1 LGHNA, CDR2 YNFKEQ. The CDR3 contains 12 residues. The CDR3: CASSQDGPEQYF.

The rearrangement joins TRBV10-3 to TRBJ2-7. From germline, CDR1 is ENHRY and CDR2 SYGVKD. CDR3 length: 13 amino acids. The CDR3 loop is CAISGDDSYEQYF.

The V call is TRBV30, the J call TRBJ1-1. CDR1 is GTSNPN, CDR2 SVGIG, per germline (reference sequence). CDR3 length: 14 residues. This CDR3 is CAWDSGRMNTEAFF. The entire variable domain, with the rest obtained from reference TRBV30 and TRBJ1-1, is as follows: SQTIHQWPATLVQPVGSPLSLECTVEGTSNPNLYWYRQAAGRGLQLLFYSVGIGQISSEVPQNLSASRPQDRQFILSSKKLLLSDSGFYLCAWDSGRMNTEAFFGQGTRLTVV.

The CDR3 is CASSILAASYNEQFF. J is TRBJ2-1 and V is TRBV7-2; without DNA, the TCRdb call of TRBD2 cannot be checked. This CDR3 is built from 15 residues. CDR1 SGHTA and CDR2 FQGNSA come from the germline V gene. The full variable domain, with the rest looked up from reference TRBV7-2 and TRBJ2-1, is GAGVSQSPSNKVTEKGKDVELRCDPISGHTALYWYRQSLGQGLEFLIYFQGNSAPDKSGLPSDRFSAERTGGSVSTLTIQRTQQEDSAVYLCASSILAASYNEQFFGPGTRLTVL.

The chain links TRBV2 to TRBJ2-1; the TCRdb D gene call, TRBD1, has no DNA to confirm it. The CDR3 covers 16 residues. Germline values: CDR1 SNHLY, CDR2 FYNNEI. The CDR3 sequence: CASSARWDLGPNEQFF. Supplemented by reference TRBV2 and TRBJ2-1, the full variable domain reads EPEVTQTPSHQVTQMGQEVILRCVPISNHLYFYWYRQILGQKVEFLVSFYNNEISEKSEIFDDQFSVERPDGSNFTLKIRSTKLEDSAMYFCASSARWDLGPNEQFFGPGTRLTVL.

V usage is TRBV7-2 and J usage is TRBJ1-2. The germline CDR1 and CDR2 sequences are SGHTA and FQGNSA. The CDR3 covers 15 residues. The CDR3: CASSSSGLTGYGYTF.

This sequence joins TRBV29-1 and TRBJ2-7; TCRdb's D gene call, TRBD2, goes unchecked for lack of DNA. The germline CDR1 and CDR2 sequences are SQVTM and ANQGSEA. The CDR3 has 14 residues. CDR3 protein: CSVQRAGLSYEQYF.

This chain's CDR3 is CSVVVRESSYNEQFF. This sequence joins TRBV29-1 and TRBJ2-1. The CDR3 sequence is 15 residues long. From germline, CDR1 is SQVTM and CDR2 ANQGSEA.

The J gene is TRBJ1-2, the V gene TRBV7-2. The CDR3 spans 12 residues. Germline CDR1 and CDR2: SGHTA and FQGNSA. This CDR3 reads CASSPESYGYTF.

CDR3 residues: CASSLEGANTGELFF. The rearrangement uses TRBV5-1 and TRBJ2-2. The germline gives CDR1 SGHRS, CDR2 YFSETQ. CDR3 length equals 15 residues.

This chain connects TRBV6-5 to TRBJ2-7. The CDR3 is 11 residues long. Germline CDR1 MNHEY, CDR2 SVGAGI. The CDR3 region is CASKGIHEQYF.

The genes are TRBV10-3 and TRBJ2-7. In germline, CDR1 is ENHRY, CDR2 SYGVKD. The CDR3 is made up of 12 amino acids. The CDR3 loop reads CALPWLGYEQYF.

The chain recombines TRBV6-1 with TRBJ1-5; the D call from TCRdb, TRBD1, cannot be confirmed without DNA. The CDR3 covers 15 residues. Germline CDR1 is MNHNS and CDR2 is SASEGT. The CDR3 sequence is CASSRTGVGGQPQHF.

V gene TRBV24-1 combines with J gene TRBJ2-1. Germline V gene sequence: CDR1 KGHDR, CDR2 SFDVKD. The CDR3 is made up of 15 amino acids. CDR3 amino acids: CATSDLGSTYNEQFF.

The CDR3 protein is CASSLSGGANTQYF. This chain connects TRBV12-3 or TRBV12-4 to TRBJ2-3; the D call from TCRdb, TRBD1, cannot be confirmed without DNA. This CDR3 comprises 14 residues.

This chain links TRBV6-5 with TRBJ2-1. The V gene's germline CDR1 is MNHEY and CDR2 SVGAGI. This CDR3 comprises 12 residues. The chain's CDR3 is CASSYSNQQLFF.

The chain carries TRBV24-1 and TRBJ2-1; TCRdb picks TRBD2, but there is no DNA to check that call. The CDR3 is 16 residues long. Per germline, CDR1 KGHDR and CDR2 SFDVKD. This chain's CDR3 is CATSDLSGRVGNRQFF.

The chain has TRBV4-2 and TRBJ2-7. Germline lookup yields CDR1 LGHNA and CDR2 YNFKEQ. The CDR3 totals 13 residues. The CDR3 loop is CASSLETAYEQYF.